The clone carrying this T cell receptor (beta chain) was detected once. These data originate in a study of blood T cell repertoires in COVID-19. Germline V lookup: CDR1 SGHVS, CDR2 FQNEAQ. Trimming removed 5 bases at V and 8 bases at J, with 22 bases between. The CDR3 has 16 amino acids. Clones were read by immunoSEQ multiplex PCR, and TCRdb kept only the in-frame ones, dropping some. The sample has some 270,000 clones, approximately 88% seen once. The sample was peripheral blood. This sequence originates from a man between 45 and 60 years old with acute or convalescent COVID-19. The rearrangement links TRBV7-8 to TRBJ2-4, with D tentatively TRBD1 (8 bases). CDR3 amino acids: CASSPLNQGAGDIQYF. The CDR3 DNA reads TGTGCCAGCAGCCCGCTGAATCAGGGGGCGGGAGACATTCAGTACTTC.